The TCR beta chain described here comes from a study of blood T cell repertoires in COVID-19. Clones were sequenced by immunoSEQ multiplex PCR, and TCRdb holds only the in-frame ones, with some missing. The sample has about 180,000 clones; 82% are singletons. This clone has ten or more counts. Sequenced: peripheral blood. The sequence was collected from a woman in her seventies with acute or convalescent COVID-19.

Here the CDR3 DNA reads TGTGCCAGCAGCGTAGGAGGTAGGCCCCAAGAGACCCAGTACTTC. Protein product: CASSVGGRPQETQYF. This chain joins TRBV9 and TRBJ2-5, with unresolved D. The germline V gene encodes CDR1 SGDLS and CDR2 YYNGEE. This CDR3 contains 15 residues. V lost 0 bases to trimming and J lost 1 base, with 10 bases between them.